The 30 T cell receptor beta chains in this list originate from one sample, sequenced in a study of T cell responses to AZD1222 COVID-19 vaccine. Sequencing used immunoSEQ multiplex PCR; TCRdb keeps in-frame clones, though not all of them. Seen here are 150,000 to 200,000 clones, 80% to 95% observed once, and the top ten hold about 2.5%. The sequenced sample was peripheral blood, obtained on day 0 of AZD1222 vaccination. The receptors originated from an adult in good health.

V usage is TRBV18 and J usage is TRBJ1-1; no reliable D call. This CDR3 has 11 residues. Germline V lookup: CDR1 KGHSH, CDR2 LQKENI. Trimming took 6 bases from V and 1 from J, leaving 3 bases between them. The CDR3 DNA follows: TGTGCCAGCTCGGGGAACACTGAAGCTTTCTTT. Translated: CASSGNTEAFF.

The chain employs TRBV5-1 and TRBJ1-2, with D unclear. CDR3 length: 15 residues. Germline assignment: CDR1 SGHRS and CDR2 YFSETQ. V lost 7 bases and J 8 bases, leaving 24 bases between the germline ends. CDR3: CASGPLEGRTKGYTF. CDR3 DNA: TGCGCCAGCGGCCCTCTGGAGGGTAGGACGAAAGGCTACACCTTC.

The chain has TRBV4-2 and TRBJ2-7; D gene unclear. Germline CDR1 reads LGHNA; CDR2 reads YNFKEQ. V dropped 5 bases and J dropped 2 bases, with 16 bases sitting between them. The CDR3 runs 15 residues. The CDR3: CASSDASGPTYEQYF. In DNA form, the CDR3 reads TGTGCCAGCAGCGACGCTAGTGGACCCACCTACGAGCAGTACTTC.

The chain combines TRBV2 with TRBJ1-2; no clear D. Trimming cost V 3 bases and J 1 base, with 9 bases left between them. CDR1 and CDR2 from the germline V gene are SNHLY and FYNNEI. This CDR3 comprises 14 residues. CDR3 nucleotides: TGTGCCAGCAGTGATATGGAGGATAACTATGGCTACACCTTC. Protein: CASSDMEDNYGYTF.

This chain joins TRBV16 and TRBJ1-6; 8 bases align to TRBD1. J lost 7 bases, V lost 4 bases, and 6 bases had no gene match. CDR1 and CDR2 from the germline V gene are KGHSY and FQNENV. This CDR3 region has 15 residues. The CDR3 nucleotides read TGTGCCAGCAGCCTAATCTCAGGGGGCAATTCACCCCTCCACTTT. Translated: CASSLISGGNSPLHF.

In its sample, this clone was seen once. J is TRBJ1-2 and V is TRBV3-1 (or the pseudogene TRBV3-2), with D possibly matching TRBD1 (5 bases). The CDR3 is 14 amino acids. Trimming shortened V by 0 bases and J by 7 bases, and 12 bases separated the two germline ends. CDR1 LGHDT and CDR2 YNNKEL come from the germline V gene (reference sequence). The CDR3 region is CASSQEVRARGYTF. CDR3 sequence (DNA): TGTGCCAGCAGCCAAGAAGTCAGGGCGCGTGGCTACACCTTC.

The chain joins TRBV3-1 (or the pseudogene TRBV3-2) to TRBJ1-6; D unclear. V gave up 0 bases and J gave up 7 bases, with 7 bases separating them. Germline-derived CDR1 and CDR2 are LGHDT and YNNKEL (reference sequence). The CDR3 has 14 residues. DNA for the CDR3: TGTGCCAGCAGCCAAGAGGACGTGAATTCACCCCTCCACTTT. It translates to CASSQEDVNSPLHF.

The chain carries TRBV25-1 and TRBJ2-7, with D possibly being TRBD1 (5 bases). The ends were cut back, 9 bases at V and 5 bases at J, with 17 bases in the middle. Germline V lookup: CDR1 MGHDK, CDR2 SYGVNS. This CDR3 is built from 13 residues. The CDR3 sequence is CASPIGAKNEQYF. The CDR3 DNA reads as TGTGCCAGTCCGATAGGGGCTAAGAACGAGCAGTACTTC.

The chain links TRBV19 to TRBJ2-2, with D possibly being TRBD1 (6 bases). Per germline, CDR1 LNHDA and CDR2 SQIVND (reference sequence). The ends were cut back, 2 bases at V and 7 bases at J, with 14 bases in the middle. This CDR3 region has 15 residues. CDR3 residues: CASSISQGRNGELFF. CDR3 coding DNA: TGTGCCAGTAGTATATCGCAGGGGCGAAACGGGGAGCTGTTTTTT.

This chain connects TRBV6-5 to TRBJ2-5, with D hard to call. The germline V gene encodes CDR1 MNHEY and CDR2 SVGAGI. This CDR3 region has 13 residues. Trimming pared 4 bases from V and 5 bases from J, leaving 11 bases between. This chain's CDR3 is CASSSSDGETQYF. The CDR3 DNA reads as TGTGCCAGCAGTTCCTCGGACGGGGAGACCCAGTACTTC.

This chain uses TRBV2 with TRBJ1-2, with 7 bases lining up with TRBD1. Looked up from germline, CDR1 is SNHLY and CDR2 is FYNNEI. This CDR3 contains 14 residues. The V segment lost 2 bases and the J segment 5 bases; nucleotides outside the gene matches: 5. The CDR3 nucleotides read TGTGCCAGCAGTGAACAGGGACAGATGTATGGCTACACCTTC. Amino acid sequence: CASSEQGQMYGYTF.

The chain is built from TRBV7-9 and TRBJ2-4, with D possibly matching TRBD1 (6 bases). The CDR3 runs to 12 residues. V lost 5 bases to trimming and J lost 9 bases, with 11 bases between them. The germline gives CDR1 SEHNR, CDR2 FQNEAQ (reference sequence). The CDR3 DNA reads TGTGCCAGCAGCGTCTCAGGGGTCATTCAGTACTTC. Translation gives CASSVSGVIQYF.

V usage is TRBV2 and J usage is TRBJ1-5; tentatively, D is TRBD1 (6 bases). CDR1 and CDR2 from the germline V gene are SNHLY and FYNNEI. V was pared by 7 bases and J by 4 bases, with 20 bases between. This CDR3 has 16 residues. CDR3 nucleotide sequence: TGTGCCAGCACTAACTTAGGGGGGAGAGGGAATCAGCCCCAGCATTTT. Protein: CASTNLGGRGNQPQHF.

This clone appeared once. This chain links TRBV12-3 or TRBV12-4 with TRBJ1-3; D is undetermined. The CDR3 sequence is 11 residues long. V dropped 10 bases and J dropped 1 base, with 5 bases sitting between them. CDR3 DNA: TGTGCCACCTCGTCTGGAAACACCATATATTTT. This encodes CATSSGNTIYF.

The rearrangement joins TRBV10-1 to TRBJ2-2; D is unresolved. Trimming removed 1 base at V and 3 bases at J, with 12 bases between. CDR3 size: 16 residues. Per the germline V gene, CDR1 is WNHNN and CDR2 is SYGVQD (reference sequence). CDR3 bases: TGCGCCAGCAGTGAGTTTGCCCCGACGGACACCGGGGAGCTGTTTTTT. Its translation is CASSEFAPTDTGELFF.

This chain uses TRBV6-5 with TRBJ2-7, with D perhaps matching TRBD1 (6 bases). The CDR3 extends over 14 amino acids. The V end lost 7 bases, the J end lost 2 bases, and 15 bases lay between the germline ends. The germline V gene encodes CDR1 MNHEY and CDR2 SVGAGI. CDR3 amino acids: CASTMGRQAYEQYF. CDR3 sequence (DNA): TGTGCCAGCACCATGGGGAGACAGGCCTACGAGCAGTACTTC.

This chain links TRBV5-1 with TRBJ2-3; a possible D gene is TRBD1 (6 bases). The CDR3 is 15 amino acids. Trimming shortened V by 0 bases and J by 3 bases, and 11 bases separated the two germline ends. Looked up from germline, CDR1 is SGHRS and CDR2 is YFSETQ. CDR3 bases: TGCGCCAGCAGCTTGGTGGGGGCCTTGACAGATACGCAGTATTTT. Encoded protein: CASSLVGALTDTQYF.

The chain uses TRBV6-5 and TRBJ1-4, with D unresolved. Trimming stripped 5 bases from V and 6 bases from J, with 10 bases between. The germline V gene has CDR1 MNHEY and CDR2 SVGAGI. This CDR3 has 13 residues. The CDR3 sequence: CASSNRWDEKLFF. Here the CDR3 DNA reads TGTGCCAGCAGTAACCGGTGGGATGAAAAACTGTTTTTT.

The chain uses TRBV14 and TRBJ1-4; D is ambiguous. Germline CDR1 and CDR2: SGHDN and FVKESK. The CDR3 length is 17 residues. Trimming took 0 bases from V and 6 from J, leaving 17 bases between them. The CDR3 sequence is CASSQDYLGRVDEKLFF. The CDR3 bases are TGTGCCAGCAGCCAAGATTATCTCGGGAGGGTGGATGAAAAACTGTTTTTT.

DNA of the CDR3: TGTGCCAGCAGCTTGACAGAAACCGGGGAGCTGTTTTTT. Residues: CASSLTETGELFF. The chain carries TRBV11-3 and TRBJ2-2; a possible D gene is TRBD1 (5 bases). The V and J ends lost 3 bases and 5 bases respectively, with 7 bases between them. The CDR3 contains 13 residues. Germline V lookup: CDR1 SGHNT, CDR2 YENEEA.

This clone was seen a few times. The chain uses TRBV4-1 and TRBJ1-5; possible D gene TRBD1, 6 bases. CDR3 length: 15 amino acids. The germline CDR1 and CDR2 sequences are MGHRA and YSYEKL. V lost 0 bases and J lost 7, with 13 bases in between. The CDR3 loop is CASSQDRQERQPQHF. The CDR3 nucleotides read TGCGCCAGCAGCCAAGACAGACAGGAAAGGCAGCCCCAGCATTTT.

The rearrangement uses TRBV7-2 and TRBJ1-1; tentative D call: TRBD1 (5 bases). This CDR3 spans 14 amino acids. Trimming removed 4 bases from V and 4 bases from J, with 13 bases in between. Germline CDR1 SGHTA, CDR2 FQGNSA. The CDR3 nucleotides read TGTGCCAGCAGCTGGGGCTCGGAGGGCACTGAAGCTTTCTTT. Translating it yields CASSWGSEGTEAFF.

The chain has TRBV4-1 and TRBJ1-5; the D is unclear. The length of the CDR3 is 15 residues. The germline gives CDR1 MGHRA, CDR2 YSYEKL. Between the trimmed V and J ends, which lost 0 bases and 6 bases, there was a span of 12 bases. As DNA, the CDR3 is TGCGCCAGCAGCCAAGAAGCAACAGTTGGTCAGCCCCAGCATTTT. Translating gives CASSQEATVGQPQHF.

The chain uses TRBV10-3 and TRBJ2-3, with D hard to call. Trimming cost V 2 bases and J 0 bases, with 12 bases left between them. Germline CDR1 and CDR2: ENHRY and SYGVKD. There are 16 residues in the CDR3. The CDR3 region is CAISEGKGFSTDTQYF. The CDR3 nucleotides read TGTGCCATCAGTGAGGGCAAGGGATTTAGCACAGATACGCAGTATTTT.

V gene TRBV28 combines with J gene TRBJ1-6, with 8 bases matching TRBD1. The CDR3 sequence is 15 residues long. The germline V gene encodes CDR1 MDHEN and CDR2 SYDVKM. Losses at the gene ends were 6 bases for V and 10 bases for J; bases not matched to a gene: 11. CDR3 amino acids: CASSTDRGAISPLHF. The CDR3 DNA follows: TGTGCCAGCAGCACAGACAGGGGCGCTATATCACCCCTCCACTTT.

The CDR3 nucleotides read TGTGCCAGCAGCTCAGCCGACAATGAGCAGTTCTTC. Translation gives CASSSADNEQFF. The rearrangement links TRBV7-3 to TRBJ2-1; D gene unclear. Germline V gene sequence: CDR1 SGHTA, CDR2 FQGTGA. Trimming cost V 4 bases and J 5 bases, with 6 bases left between them. This CDR3 contains 12 residues.

This clone was seen a handful of times. The chain's CDR3 is CASSWGGYEQYF. For the CDR3, the DNA is TGTGCCAGCAGTTGGGGCGGCTACGAGCAGTACTTC. This sequence joins TRBV12-3 or TRBV12-4 and TRBJ2-7; D might be TRBD1 (5 bases). This CDR3 is 12 amino acids long. V shed 4 bases and J shed 3 bases, with 7 bases lying between them.

This chain connects TRBV10-3 to TRBJ2-7; 10 bases are a match to TRBD1. This CDR3 has 14 amino acids. Germline trimming cut 10 bases from V and 4 bases from J; bases unmatched to any gene: 10. Per the germline V gene, CDR1 is ENHRY and CDR2 is SYGVKD. CDR3: CATDPGDRGYEQYF. CDR3 DNA: TGTGCCACCGACCCTGGGGACAGGGGTTACGAGCAGTACTTC.

J is TRBJ1-4 and V is TRBV4-3, with TRBD1 identical over 9 bases. The germline V gene has CDR1 LGHNA and CDR2 YSLEER. After removal of 4 bases from V and 10 bases from J, the junction contained 7 bases not matched to a gene. The CDR3 sequence is 14 residues long. The CDR3 DNA reads TGCGCCAGCAGCCGAGAGACAGGGGGAGGAAAACTGTTTTTT. Translation gives CASSRETGGGKLFF.

This clone was observed once. The chain couples TRBV12-3 or TRBV12-4 to TRBJ2-7; 7 bases map to TRBD1. The CDR3 has 13 amino acids. Losses at the gene ends were 3 bases for V and 12 bases for J; bases not matched to a gene: 11. DNA of the CDR3: TGTGCCAGCAGTTTGAGGGGGAGAGGGGGCCTGTACTTC. This gives the protein CASSLRGRGGLYF.